This entry lists 13 T cell receptor beta chains sequenced from one sample in a study of blood T cell repertoires in COVID-19. Generated by immunoSEQ multiplex PCR, the TCRdb table keeps only in-frame clones and is missing some. The sample consists of around 500,000 clones, approximately 83% of them appearing once. Sequencing was done on a sample of peripheral blood. The receptors stem from a human donor in a cohort sampled during active COVID-19.

V is TRBV6-6 and J is TRBJ2-5, with D maybe TRBD1 (6 bases). With 4 bases removed from V and 0 bases from J, the gap between germline ends came to 15 bases. The CDR3 contains 16 residues. Germline assignment: CDR1 MNHNY and CDR2 SVGAGI (reference sequence). CDR3 in DNA: TGTGCCAGCAGTTCCTCTTTCGGGACATACCAAGAGACCCAGTACTTC. The encoded protein is CASSSSFGTYQETQYF.

The J gene is TRBJ1-5, the V gene TRBV6-5; 7 bases map to TRBD1. This CDR3 is built from 14 residues. V shed 6 bases, J shed 5 bases, and the junction held 7 bases outside the gene matches. Per germline, CDR1 MNHEY and CDR2 SVGAGI. The CDR3 spells CASSRRDSYQPQHF. CDR3 coding DNA: TGTGCCAGCAGCCGACGGGACAGCTATCAGCCCCAGCATTTT.

The J gene is TRBJ1-1, the V gene TRBV19; 10 bases align to TRBD1. Germline V gene lookup returns CDR1 LNHDA and CDR2 SQIVND (reference sequence). The CDR3 totals 16 residues. The J segment lost 1 base and the V segment lost 0 bases, leaving 2 bases of the junction unmatched. DNA of the CDR3: TGTGCCAGTAGTATAGAGGGACAGGGGTCGAACACTGAAGCTTTCTTT. As protein: CASSIEGQGSNTEAFF.

V and J are TRBV13 and TRBJ2-4; 10 bases are a match to TRBD1. Per the germline V gene, CDR1 is PRHDT and CDR2 is FYEKMQ (reference sequence). The trim removed 5 bases at V and 7 bases at J, leaving 11 bases unmatched. CDR3 length: 16 residues. Here the CDR3 reads CASSLRTGGLENIQYF. CDR3 DNA: TGTGCCAGCAGCCTACGGACAGGGGGACTTGAGAACATTCAGTACTTC.

This clone showed up just once. The rearrangement uses TRBV6-4 and TRBJ1-1, with D unclear. V lost 5 bases to trimming and J lost 2 bases, with 9 bases between them. This CDR3 region has 13 residues. CDR1 MRHNA and CDR2 SNTAGT come from the germline V gene. The chain's CDR3 is CASSLQENTEAFF. CDR3 nucleotide sequence: TGTGCCAGCAGTTTGCAGGAAAACACTGAAGCTTTCTTT.

This rearrangement joins TRBV29-1 to TRBJ2-3, with a tentative D call TRBD2 (5 bases). The V gene's germline CDR1 is SQVTM and CDR2 ANQGSEA. Trimming took 5 bases from V and 9 from J, leaving 15 bases between them. The CDR3 extends over 12 amino acids. Written as DNA, the CDR3 is TGCAGCGTTACGCCCCCGGGCGGGACGCAGTATTTT. Residues: CSVTPPGGTQYF.

As to this clone: Germline is not matched at one junction end, which may reflect a read error. The V gene is TRBV7-7, the J gene TRBJ2-1; perhaps TRBD2 as D (6 bases). In germline, CDR1 is SSHAT, CDR2 FNYEAQ (reference sequence). The CDR3 has 16 amino acids. CDR3 region: CASSLTRGSSYNEQFF. CDR3 in DNA: TGTGCTAGCAGCTTAACTCGGGGGAGCTCCTACAATGAGCAGTTCTTC.

CDR3 sequence: CASSLAWAGGRSNEKLFF. As DNA, the CDR3 is TGTGCCAGCAGCTTGGCCTGGGCAGGGGGAAGGTCAAATGAAAAACTGTTTTTT. The gene calls are TRBV5-8 and TRBJ1-4; 7 nucleotides agree with TRBD1. The CDR3 runs to 18 residues. Germline CDR1 reads SGHTS; CDR2 reads YDEGEE. Trimming removed 0 bases from V and 5 bases from J; junction bases left unmatched: 13.

This clone was recorded once. This chain links TRBV6-2 or TRBV6-3 with TRBJ2-1, with 9 positions matching TRBD2. The germline gives CDR1 MNHEY, CDR2 SVGEGT. The CDR3 runs 15 residues. With 4 bases clipped from V and 6 bases from J, the junction kept 7 bases outside the gene matches. CDR3 sequence: CASSSLAGAVNEQFF. CDR3 DNA: TGTGCCAGCAGTTCCTTAGCGGGAGCGGTCAATGAGCAGTTCTTC.

The chain combines TRBV11-3 with TRBJ2-5; D remains unclear. Germline CDR1 is SGHNT and CDR2 is YENEEA. Trimming cost V 2 bases and J 0 bases, with 7 bases left between them. The CDR3 sequence is 14 residues long. Here the CDR3 reads CASSLRDNQETQYF. The DNA of the CDR3 is TGTGCCAGCAGCTTACGAGATAACCAAGAGACCCAGTACTTC.

This sequence joins TRBV5-4 and TRBJ2-2; 11 bases match TRBD2. CDR3 size: 19 residues. V lost 0 bases, J lost 1 base, and 8 bases stayed unmatched. The germline V gene has CDR1 SGHNT and CDR2 YYREEE (reference sequence). The CDR3 loop is CASSLDSGRVFGNTGELFF. DNA of the CDR3: TGTGCCAGCAGCTTGGATAGCGGGAGGGTATTCGGGAACACCGGGGAGCTGTTTTTT. The full variable domain, rest sourced from reference TRBV5-4 and TRBJ2-2, is ETGVTQSPTHLIKTRGQQVTLRCSSQSGHNTVSWYQQALGQGPQFIFQYYREEENGRGNFPPRFSGLQFPNYSSELNVNALELDDSALYLCASSLDSGRVFGNTGELFFGEGSRLTVL.

In the case of this clone: At one boundary the junction diverges from the germline segment, which might be a read error. V is TRBV19 and J is TRBJ1-2, with 8 bases identical to TRBD1. Per germline, CDR1 LNHDA and CDR2 SQIVND (reference sequence). CDR3 size: 14 residues. CDR3 protein: CASTTVPGDRPYAF. As DNA, the CDR3 is TGTGCCAGTACGACGGTCCCAGGGGACAGGCCATATGCCTTC.

The chain couples TRBV5-1 to TRBJ2-7; D possibly corresponds to TRBD2 (7 bases). Trimming took off 4 bases at V and 5 bases at J, with 19 bases between the two ends. CDR1 is SGHRS and CDR2 is YFSETQ in the germline V gene. The CDR3 totals 15 residues. CDR3 coding DNA: TGCGCCAGCAGCATTCTCCGGGGGGCGCCGGACGAGCAGTACTTC. Translating gives CASSILRGAPDEQYF.